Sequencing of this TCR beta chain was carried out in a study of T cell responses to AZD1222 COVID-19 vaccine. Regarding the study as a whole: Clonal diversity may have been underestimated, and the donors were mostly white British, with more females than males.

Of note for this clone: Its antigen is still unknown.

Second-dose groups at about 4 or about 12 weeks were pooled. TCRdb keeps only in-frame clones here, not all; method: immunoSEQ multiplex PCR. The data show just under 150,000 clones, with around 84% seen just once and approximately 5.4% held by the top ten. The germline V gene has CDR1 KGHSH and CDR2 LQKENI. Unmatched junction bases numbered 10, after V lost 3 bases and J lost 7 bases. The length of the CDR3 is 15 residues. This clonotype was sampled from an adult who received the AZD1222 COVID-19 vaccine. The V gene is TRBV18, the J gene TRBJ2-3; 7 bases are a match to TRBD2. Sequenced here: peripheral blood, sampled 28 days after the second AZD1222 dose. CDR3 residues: CASSPRTRGSNTQYF. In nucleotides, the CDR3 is TGTGCCAGCTCACCCCGGACTAGAGGGTCGAATACGCAGTATTTT.